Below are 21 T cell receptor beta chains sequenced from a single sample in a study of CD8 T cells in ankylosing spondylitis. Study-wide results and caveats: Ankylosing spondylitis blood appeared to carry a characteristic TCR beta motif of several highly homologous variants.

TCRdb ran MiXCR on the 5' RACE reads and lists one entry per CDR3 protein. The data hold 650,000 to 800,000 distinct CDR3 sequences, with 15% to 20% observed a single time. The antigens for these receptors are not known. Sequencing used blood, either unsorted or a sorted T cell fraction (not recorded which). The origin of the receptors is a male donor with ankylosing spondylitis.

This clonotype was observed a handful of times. CDR3 coding DNA: TGCAGCGTAACCCGGGATAGCGAGCAGTTCTTC. It encodes CSVTRDSEQFF. The rearrangement links TRBV29-1 to TRBJ2-1; possible D gene TRBD2, 5 bases. V was shortened by 6 bases and J by 10 bases, with 13 bases between the two germline ends. Germline lookup yields CDR1 SQVTM and CDR2 ANQGSEA. The CDR3 length is 11 residues.

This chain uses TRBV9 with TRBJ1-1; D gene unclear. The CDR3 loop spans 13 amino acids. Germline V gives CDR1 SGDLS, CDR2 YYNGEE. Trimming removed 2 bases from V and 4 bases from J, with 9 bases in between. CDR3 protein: CASSVGPITEAFF. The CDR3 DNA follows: TGTGCCAGCAGCGTTGGACCGATCACTGAAGCTTTCTTT.

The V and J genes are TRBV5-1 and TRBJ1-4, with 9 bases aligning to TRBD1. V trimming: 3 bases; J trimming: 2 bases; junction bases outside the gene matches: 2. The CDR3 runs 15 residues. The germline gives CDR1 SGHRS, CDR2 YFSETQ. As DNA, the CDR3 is TGCGCCAGCAGCTCCGACAGGGGGACTAATGAAAAACTGTTTTTT. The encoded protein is CASSSDRGTNEKLFF.

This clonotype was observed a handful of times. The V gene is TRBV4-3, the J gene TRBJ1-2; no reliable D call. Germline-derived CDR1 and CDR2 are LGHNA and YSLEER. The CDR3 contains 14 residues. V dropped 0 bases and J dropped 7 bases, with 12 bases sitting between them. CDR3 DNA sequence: TGCGCCAGCAGCCAAGATACGGGAACCGCTGGCTACACCTTC. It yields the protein CASSQDTGTAGYTF.

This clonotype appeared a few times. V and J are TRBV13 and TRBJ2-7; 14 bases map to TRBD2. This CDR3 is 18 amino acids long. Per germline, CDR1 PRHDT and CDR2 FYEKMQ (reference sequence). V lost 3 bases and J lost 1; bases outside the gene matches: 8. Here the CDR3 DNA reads TGTGCCAGCAGCTTCTTGCCGGGACTAGCGGGAGATTCCTACGAGCAGTACTTC. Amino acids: CASSFLPGLAGDSYEQYF.

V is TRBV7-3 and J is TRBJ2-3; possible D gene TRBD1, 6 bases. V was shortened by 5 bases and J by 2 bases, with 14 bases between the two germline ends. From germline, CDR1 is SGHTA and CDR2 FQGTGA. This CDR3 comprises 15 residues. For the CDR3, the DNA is TGTGCCAGCAGCCAACCCCGGACAGTCACAGATACGCAGTATTTT. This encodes CASSQPRTVTDTQYF. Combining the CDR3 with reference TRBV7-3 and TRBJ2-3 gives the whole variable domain GAGVSQTPSNKVTEKGKYVELRCDPISGHTALYWYRQSLGQGPEFLIYFQGTGAADDSGLPNDRFFAVRPEGSVSTLKIQRTERGDSAVYLCASSQPRTVTDTQYFGPGTRLTVL.

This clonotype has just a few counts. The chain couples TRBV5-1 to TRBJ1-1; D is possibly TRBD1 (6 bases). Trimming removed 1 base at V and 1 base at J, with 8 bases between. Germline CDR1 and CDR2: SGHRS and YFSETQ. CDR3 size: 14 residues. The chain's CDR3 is CASSLWGQNTEAFF. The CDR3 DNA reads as TGCGCCAGCAGCTTGTGGGGGCAGAACACTGAAGCTTTCTTT.

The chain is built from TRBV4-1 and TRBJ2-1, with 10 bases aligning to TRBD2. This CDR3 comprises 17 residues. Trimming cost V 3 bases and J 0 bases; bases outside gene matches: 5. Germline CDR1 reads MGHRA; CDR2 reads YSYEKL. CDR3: CASSHLLAGYSYNEQFF. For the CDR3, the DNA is TGCGCCAGCAGCCATCTACTAGCGGGGTACTCCTACAATGAGCAGTTCTTC.

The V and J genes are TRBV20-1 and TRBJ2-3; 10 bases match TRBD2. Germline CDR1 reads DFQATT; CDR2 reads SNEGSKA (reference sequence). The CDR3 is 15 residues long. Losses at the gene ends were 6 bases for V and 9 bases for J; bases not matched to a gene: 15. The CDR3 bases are TGCAGTGCATCCCCTAGCGGGAGAGGGCTAGGGACGCAGTATTTT. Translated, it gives CSASPSGRGLGTQYF.

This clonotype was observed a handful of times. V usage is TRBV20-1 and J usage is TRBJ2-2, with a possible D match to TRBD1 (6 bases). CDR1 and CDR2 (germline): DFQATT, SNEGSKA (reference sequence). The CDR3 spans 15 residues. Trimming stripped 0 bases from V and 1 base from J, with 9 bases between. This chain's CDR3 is CSARDGGQNTGELFF. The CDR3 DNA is TGCAGTGCTAGAGATGGGGGACAGAACACCGGGGAGCTGTTTTTT.

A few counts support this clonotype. The CDR3 sequence: CASSSSEGYTF. CDR3 DNA sequence: TGTGCCAGCAGCTCCTCGGAGGGCTACACCTTC. This rearrangement joins TRBV7-3 to TRBJ1-2; D not resolved. Per germline, CDR1 SGHTA and CDR2 FQGTGA. Trimming removed 4 bases from V and 8 bases from J, with 8 bases in between. The CDR3 covers 11 residues.

CDR3 sequence: CSAPRDDGYTF. DNA for the CDR3: TGCAGTGCTCCGCGGGACGATGGCTACACCTTC. The chain uses TRBV20-1 and TRBJ1-2; maybe TRBD1 (5 bases). The V and J ends lost 5 bases and 6 bases respectively, with 10 bases between them. The CDR3 length is 11 residues. CDR1 and CDR2 from the germline V gene are DFQATT and SNEGSKA (reference sequence).

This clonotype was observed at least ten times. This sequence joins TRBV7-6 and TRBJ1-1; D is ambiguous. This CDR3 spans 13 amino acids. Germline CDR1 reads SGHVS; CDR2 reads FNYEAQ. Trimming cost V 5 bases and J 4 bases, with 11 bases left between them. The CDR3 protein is CASSLMSGTEAFF. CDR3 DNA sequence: TGTGCCAGCAGCCTCATGTCGGGCACTGAAGCTTTCTTT.

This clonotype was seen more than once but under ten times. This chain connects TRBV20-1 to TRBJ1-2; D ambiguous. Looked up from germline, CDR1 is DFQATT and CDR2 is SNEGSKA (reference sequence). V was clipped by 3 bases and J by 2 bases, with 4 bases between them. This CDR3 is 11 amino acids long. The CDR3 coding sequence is TGCAGTGCTAGGGAAAACTATGGCTACACCTTC. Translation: CSARENYGYTF.

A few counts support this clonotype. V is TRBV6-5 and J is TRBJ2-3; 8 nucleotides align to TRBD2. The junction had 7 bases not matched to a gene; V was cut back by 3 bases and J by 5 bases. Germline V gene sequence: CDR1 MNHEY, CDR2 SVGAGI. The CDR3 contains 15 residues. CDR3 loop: CASSYPGGRQDTQYF. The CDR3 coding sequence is TGTGCCAGCAGTTATCCGGGGGGGCGTCAAGATACGCAGTATTTT.

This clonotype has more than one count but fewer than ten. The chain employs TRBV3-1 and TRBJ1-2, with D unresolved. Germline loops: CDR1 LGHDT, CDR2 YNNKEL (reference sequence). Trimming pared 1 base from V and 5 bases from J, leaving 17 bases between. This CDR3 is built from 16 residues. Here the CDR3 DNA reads TGTGCCAGCAGCCAAGGGGGTCAGCTCGGGGTGTATGGCTACACCTTC. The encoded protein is CASSQGGQLGVYGYTF. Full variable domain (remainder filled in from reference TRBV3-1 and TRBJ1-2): DTAVSQTPKYLVTQMGNDKSIKCEQNLGHDTMYWYKQDSKKFLKIMFSYNNKELIINETVPNRFSPKSPDKAHLNLHINSLELGDSAVYFCASSQGGQLGVYGYTFGSGTRLTVV.

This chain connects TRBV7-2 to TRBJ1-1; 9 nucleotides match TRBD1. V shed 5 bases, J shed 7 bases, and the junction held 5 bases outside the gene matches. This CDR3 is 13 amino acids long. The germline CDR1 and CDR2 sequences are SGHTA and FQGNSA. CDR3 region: CASSGRDRDEAFF. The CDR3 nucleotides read TGTGCCAGCAGCGGCCGGGACAGGGATGAAGCTTTCTTT. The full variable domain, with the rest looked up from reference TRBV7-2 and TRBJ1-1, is GAGVSQSPSNKVTEKGKDVELRCDPISGHTALYWYRQSLGQGLEFLIYFQGNSAPDKSGLPSDRFSAERTGGSVSTLTIQRTQQEDSAVYLCASSGRDRDEAFFGQGTRLTVV.

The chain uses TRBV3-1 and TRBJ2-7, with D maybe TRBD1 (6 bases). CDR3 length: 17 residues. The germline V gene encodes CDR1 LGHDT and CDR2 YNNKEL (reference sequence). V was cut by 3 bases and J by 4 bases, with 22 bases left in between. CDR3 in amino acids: CASSHLNSPGHLYEQYF. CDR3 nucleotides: TGTGCCAGCAGCCACTTAAATTCGCCGGGACATCTTTACGAGCAGTACTTC.

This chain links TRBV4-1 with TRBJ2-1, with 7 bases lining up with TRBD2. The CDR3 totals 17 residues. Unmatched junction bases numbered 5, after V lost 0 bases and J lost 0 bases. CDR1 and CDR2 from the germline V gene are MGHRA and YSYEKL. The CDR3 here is CASSQDPGLTSYNEQFF. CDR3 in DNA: TGCGCCAGCAGCCAAGATCCGGGACTAACCTCCTACAATGAGCAGTTCTTC.

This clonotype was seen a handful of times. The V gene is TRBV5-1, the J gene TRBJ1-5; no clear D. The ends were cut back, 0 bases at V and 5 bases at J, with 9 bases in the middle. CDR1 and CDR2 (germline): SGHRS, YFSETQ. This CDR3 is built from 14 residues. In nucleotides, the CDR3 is TGCGCCAGCAGCTTGGGCCCAGGAGATCAGCCCCAGCATTTT. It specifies CASSLGPGDQPQHF.

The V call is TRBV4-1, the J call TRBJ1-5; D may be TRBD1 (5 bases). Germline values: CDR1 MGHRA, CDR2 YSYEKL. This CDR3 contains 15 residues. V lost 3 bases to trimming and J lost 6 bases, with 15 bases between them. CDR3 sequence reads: CASSHPGTSGQPQHF. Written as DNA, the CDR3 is TGCGCCAGCAGCCATCCCGGGACGTCCGGTCAGCCCCAGCATTTT.